This TCR beta chain was captured in a study of regulatory T cells in long-lasting Graves disease. Overall study findings and caveats: The study examined only peripheral blood, not thyroid tissue. More public clonotypes were shared by persistent patients (under 3,000) than by new patients (approximately 990).

CDR3 length: 13 residues. Trimming removed 2 bases at V and 7 bases at J, with 14 bases between. Germline V gene sequence: CDR1 DFQATT, CDR2 SNEGSKA (reference sequence). This clonotype was detected only a few times. Antigen unknown. As to time point: persistent/refractory GD, antithyroid drugs over 5 years with positive TRAb. PBMC RNA was the source of the TCR library. Combining iRepertoire HTBI primers with Arm-PCR of CDR3 regions, the authors built TCR beta libraries. TCRdb recomputed calls from the multiplex PCR reads with MiXCR, one row per CDR3 protein. This table holds 650,000 to 700,000 distinct CDR3 sequences, about 32% found once.

The clonotype was recovered from a female donor with Graves disease. This chain uses TRBV20-1 with TRBJ1-1, with D possibly TRBD1 on 5 matching bases. This sample comprised peripheral blood mononuclear cells (PBMCs), obtained when the disease was refractory, from a patient treated with antithyroid drugs. This CDR3 reads CSARSPGRGEAFF. For the CDR3, the DNA is TGCAGTGCTAGAAGTCCAGGGAGGGGTGAAGCTTTCTTT.